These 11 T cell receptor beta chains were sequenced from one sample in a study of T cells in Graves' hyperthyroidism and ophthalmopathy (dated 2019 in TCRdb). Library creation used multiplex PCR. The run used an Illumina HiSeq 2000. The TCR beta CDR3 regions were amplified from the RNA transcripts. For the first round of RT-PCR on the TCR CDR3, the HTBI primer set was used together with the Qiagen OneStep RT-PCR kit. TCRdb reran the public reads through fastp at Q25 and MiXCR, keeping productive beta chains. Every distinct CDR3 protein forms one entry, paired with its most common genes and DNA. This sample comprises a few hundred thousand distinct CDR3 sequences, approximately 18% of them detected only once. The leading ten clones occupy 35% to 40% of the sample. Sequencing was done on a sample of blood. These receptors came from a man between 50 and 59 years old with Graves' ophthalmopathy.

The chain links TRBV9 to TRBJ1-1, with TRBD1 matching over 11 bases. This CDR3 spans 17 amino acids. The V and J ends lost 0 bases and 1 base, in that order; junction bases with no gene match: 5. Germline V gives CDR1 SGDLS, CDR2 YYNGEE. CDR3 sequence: CASSVARDRGENTEAFF. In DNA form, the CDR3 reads TGTGCCAGCAGCGTAGCCAGGGACAGGGGGGAGAACACTGAAGCTTTCTTT.

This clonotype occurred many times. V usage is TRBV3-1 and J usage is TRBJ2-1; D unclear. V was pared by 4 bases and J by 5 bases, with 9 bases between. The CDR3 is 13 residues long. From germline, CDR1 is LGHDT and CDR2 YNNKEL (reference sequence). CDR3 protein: CASSPPEDNEQFF. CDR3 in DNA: TGTGCCAGCAGCCCACCTGAAGACAATGAGCAGTTCTTC.

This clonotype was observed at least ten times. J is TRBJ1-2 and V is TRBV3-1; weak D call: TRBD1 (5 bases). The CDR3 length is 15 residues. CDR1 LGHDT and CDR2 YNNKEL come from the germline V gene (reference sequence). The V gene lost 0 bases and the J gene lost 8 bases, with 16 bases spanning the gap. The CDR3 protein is CASSQDLPGAGGYTF. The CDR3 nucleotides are TGTGCCAGCAGCCAAGATCTTCCCGGGGCCGGGGGCTACACCTTC.

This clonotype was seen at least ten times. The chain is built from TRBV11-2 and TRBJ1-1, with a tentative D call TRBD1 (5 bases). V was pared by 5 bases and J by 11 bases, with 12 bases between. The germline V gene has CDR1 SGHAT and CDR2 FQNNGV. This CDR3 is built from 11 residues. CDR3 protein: CASSLQGEAFF. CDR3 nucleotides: TGTGCCAGCAGCCTGCAGGGTGAGGCTTTCTTT.

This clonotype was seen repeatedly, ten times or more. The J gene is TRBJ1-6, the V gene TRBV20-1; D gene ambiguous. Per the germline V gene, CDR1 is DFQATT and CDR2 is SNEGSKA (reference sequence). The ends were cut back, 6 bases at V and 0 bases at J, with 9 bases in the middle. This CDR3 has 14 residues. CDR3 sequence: CSAPGHSYNSPLHF. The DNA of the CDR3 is TGCAGTGCCCCCGGTCACTCCTATAATTCACCCCTCCACTTT.

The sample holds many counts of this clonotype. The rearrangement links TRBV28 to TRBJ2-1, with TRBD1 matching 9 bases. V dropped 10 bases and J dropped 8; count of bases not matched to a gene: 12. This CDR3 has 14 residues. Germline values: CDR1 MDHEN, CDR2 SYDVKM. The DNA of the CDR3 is TGTGCCATTACAGGGGGCTGGTATAACGATGAGCAGTTCTTC. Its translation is CAITGGWYNDEQFF.

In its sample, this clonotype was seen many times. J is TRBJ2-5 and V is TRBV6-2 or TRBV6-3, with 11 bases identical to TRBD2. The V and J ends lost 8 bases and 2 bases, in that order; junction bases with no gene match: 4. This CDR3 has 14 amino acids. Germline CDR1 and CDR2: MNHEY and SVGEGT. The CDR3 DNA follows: TGTGCCAGCCGGTTAGCGGGAGGGCAAGAGACCCAGTACTTC. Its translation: CASRLAGGQETQYF.

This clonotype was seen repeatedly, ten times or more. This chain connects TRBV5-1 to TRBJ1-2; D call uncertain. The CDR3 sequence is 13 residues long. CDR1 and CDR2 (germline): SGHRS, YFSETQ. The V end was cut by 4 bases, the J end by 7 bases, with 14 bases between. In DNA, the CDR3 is TGCGCCAGCAGCACTTCAGTGAGTAGTGGCTACACCTTC. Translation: CASSTSVSSGYTF.

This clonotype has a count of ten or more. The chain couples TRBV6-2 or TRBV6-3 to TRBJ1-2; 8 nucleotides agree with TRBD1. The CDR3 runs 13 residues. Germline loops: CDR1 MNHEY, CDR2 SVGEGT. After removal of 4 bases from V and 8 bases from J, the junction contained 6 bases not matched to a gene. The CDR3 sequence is CASSSRGPGGYTF. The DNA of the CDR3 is TGTGCCAGCAGTTCCAGGGGGCCGGGAGGCTACACCTTC.

DNA of the CDR3: TGCGCCAGCAGCTTGGCGGGGGGGGGTACTTCCTACAATGAGCAGTTCTTC. As protein: CASSLAGGGTSYNEQFF. The chain joins TRBV5-1 to TRBJ2-1; 8 nucleotides match TRBD2. This CDR3 has 17 amino acids. CDR1 SGHRS and CDR2 YFSETQ come from the germline V gene. Losses at the gene ends were 0 bases for V and 1 base for J; bases not matched to a gene: 6.

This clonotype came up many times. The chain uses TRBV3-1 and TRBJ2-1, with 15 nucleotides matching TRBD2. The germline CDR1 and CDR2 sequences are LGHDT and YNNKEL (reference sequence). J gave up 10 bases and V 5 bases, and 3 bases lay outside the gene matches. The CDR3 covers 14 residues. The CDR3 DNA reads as TGTGCCAGCAGCAGAGGGACTAGCGGGAGGGAGCAGTTCTTC. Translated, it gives CASSRGTSGREQFF.